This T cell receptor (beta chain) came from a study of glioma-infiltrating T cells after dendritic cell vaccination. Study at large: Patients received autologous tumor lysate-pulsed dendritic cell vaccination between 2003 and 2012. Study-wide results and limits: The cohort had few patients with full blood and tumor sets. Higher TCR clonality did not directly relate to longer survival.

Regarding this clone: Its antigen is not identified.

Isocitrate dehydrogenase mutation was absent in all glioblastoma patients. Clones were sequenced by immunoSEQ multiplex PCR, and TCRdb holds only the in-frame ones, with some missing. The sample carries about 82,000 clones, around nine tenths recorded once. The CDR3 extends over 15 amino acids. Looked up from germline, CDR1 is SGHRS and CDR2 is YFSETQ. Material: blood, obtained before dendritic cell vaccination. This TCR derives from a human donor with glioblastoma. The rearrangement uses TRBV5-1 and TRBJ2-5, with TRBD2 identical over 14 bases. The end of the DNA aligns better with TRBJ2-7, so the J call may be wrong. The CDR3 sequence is CASSPRTSGGNEQYF. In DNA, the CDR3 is TGCGCCAGCAGTCCCCGGACTAGCGGGGGGAACGAGCAGTACTTC.